These 18 T cell receptor beta chains share one sample of origin, sequenced in a study of control samples from healthy donors and cancer patients. Sequencing was performed with immunoSEQ multiplex PCR; in TCRdb, only in-frame clones are kept and a portion is missing. The data contain tens of thousands of clones, more than 75% of them singletons. The sample comprised blood. Receptors originate from a woman aged 60-70 years in good health.

The J gene is TRBJ2-3, the V gene TRBV7-2; no definite D call. V shed 5 bases and J shed 0 bases, with 6 bases lying between them. The CDR3 spans 13 residues. CDR1 and CDR2 from the germline V gene are SGHTA and FQGNSA. The DNA of the CDR3 is TGTGCCAGCAGCATAACTAGCACAGATACGCAGTATTTT. Protein: CASSITSTDTQYF.

The chain has TRBV7-9 and TRBJ2-5; 13 bases fit TRBD2. After removal of 2 bases from V and 5 bases from J, the junction contained 8 bases not matched to a gene. CDR1 SEHNR and CDR2 FQNEAQ come from the germline V gene (reference sequence). This CDR3 has 17 amino acids. CDR3 bases: TGTGCCAGCAGCTTATACGCGACTAGCGGGGGGAGGGAGACCCAGTACTTC. This codes for CASSLYATSGGRETQYF. Combining the CDR3 with reference TRBV7-9 and TRBJ2-5 gives the whole variable domain DTGVSQNPRHKITKRGQNVTFRCDPISEHNRLYWYRQTLGQGPEFLTYFQNEAQLEKSRLLSDRFSAERPKGSFSTLEIQRTEQGDSAMYLCASSLYATSGGRETQYFGPGTRLLVL.

The J gene is TRBJ2-2, the V gene TRBV19; 11 bases align to TRBD2. After removal of 1 base from V and 5 bases from J, the junction contained 6 bases not matched to a gene. The CDR3 spans 17 residues. The germline CDR1 and CDR2 sequences are LNHDA and SQIVND (reference sequence). In nucleotides, the CDR3 is TGTGCCAGTAGTATAGTTAGCGGGAGGGCCGGGACCGGGGAGCTGTTTTTT. Amino acids: CASSIVSGRAGTGELFF.

J is TRBJ2-7 and V is TRBV5-1; D may be TRBD2 (6 bases). This CDR3 has 15 residues. Per germline, CDR1 SGHRS and CDR2 YFSETQ. V was trimmed by 0 bases and J by 5 bases, leaving 15 bases between them. CDR3 DNA sequence: TGCGCCAGCAGCTTGGTTGTCGGGAGCGCTAACGAGCAGTACTTC. It is translated as CASSLVVGSANEQYF.

With regard to this clone: This same CDR3 is encoded by further DNA sequences in the sample. This chain connects TRBV24-1 to TRBJ2-1; the D is unclear. V shed 3 bases and J shed 9 bases, with 5 bases lying between them. The CDR3 is 11 amino acids. Germline V gene lookup returns CDR1 KGHDR and CDR2 SFDVKD. CDR3 DNA sequence: TGTGCCACCAGTGATCTGTTTGAGCAGTTCTTC. Translating it yields CATSDLFEQFF.

This clone has just one count. The CDR3 here is CASSLVPGGSGNTIYF. In DNA form, the CDR3 reads TGCGCCAGCAGCTTGGTCCCGGGGGGCTCGGGAAACACCATATATTTT. This rearrangement joins TRBV5-1 to TRBJ1-3; D might be TRBD1 (6 bases). The CDR3 consists of 16 residues. Germline V gives CDR1 SGHRS, CDR2 YFSETQ. The V end lost 0 bases, the J end lost 4 bases, and 14 bases lay between the germline ends.

J is TRBJ1-6 and V is TRBV6-1, with D possibly TRBD1 on 5 matching bases. Trimming took 4 bases from V and 6 from J, leaving 19 bases between them. There are 17 residues in the CDR3. Germline V lookup: CDR1 MNHNS, CDR2 SASEGT. The CDR3 protein is CASSAPSAGTRNSPLHF. As DNA, the CDR3 is TGTGCCAGCAGTGCCCCATCGGCAGGGACGCGTAATTCACCCCTCCACTTT.

This clone has a handful of counts. The gene calls are TRBV7-7 and TRBJ2-7; 7 nucleotides line up with TRBD1. With V trimmed by 0 bases and J by 0 bases, 2 bases remained unmatched. This CDR3 has 15 residues. Germline CDR1 reads SSHAT; CDR2 reads FNYEAQ (reference sequence). The CDR3 sequence is CASSLAKGASYEQYF. DNA for the CDR3: TGTGCCAGCAGCTTAGCGAAGGGGGCCTCCTACGAGCAGTACTTC.

The V and J genes are TRBV19 and TRBJ2-7; D possibly corresponds to TRBD1 (6 bases). The CDR3 is 12 residues long. The V end lost 7 bases, the J end lost 3 bases, and 10 bases lay between the germline ends. CDR1 is LNHDA and CDR2 is SQIVND in the germline V gene (reference sequence). The CDR3 DNA follows: TGTGCCAGTATGGGGGCCTTCTACGAGCAGTACTTC. It yields the protein CASMGAFYEQYF.

V is TRBV29-1 and J is TRBJ2-1; 12 bases align to TRBD2. The junction had 3 bases not matched to a gene; V was cut back by 0 bases and J by 3 bases. CDR1 and CDR2 (germline): SQVTM, ANQGSEA. This CDR3 spans 16 amino acids. CDR3 amino acids: CSVEDWTSGIYNEQFF. DNA for the CDR3: TGCAGCGTTGAAGATTGGACTAGCGGGATCTACAATGAGCAGTTCTTC.

The chain employs TRBV7-2 and TRBJ2-7; TRBD2 matches at 7 bases. This CDR3 contains 14 residues. Germline V gene data show CDR1 as SGHTA and CDR2 as FQGNSA. The ends lost 3 bases at V and 3 bases at J; junction bases unmatched: 5. CDR3 DNA sequence: TGTGCCAGCAGCTTTCAGGGAGGGATCTACGAGCAGTACTTC. Encoded protein: CASSFQGGIYEQYF.

J is TRBJ1-6 and V is TRBV2; no clear D. Germline CDR1 is SNHLY and CDR2 is FYNNEI. V was clipped by 3 bases and J by 13 bases, with 16 bases between them. The CDR3 is made up of 14 amino acids. CDR3 region: CASSDGPEWSPLHF. DNA of the CDR3: TGTGCCAGCAGTGATGGACCCGAGTGGTCGCCCCTCCACTTT.

This chain connects TRBV2 to TRBJ2-5, with D perhaps matching TRBD2 (6 bases). V lost 1 base to trimming and J lost 5 bases, with 14 bases between them. Per the germline V gene, CDR1 is SNHLY and CDR2 is FYNNEI. This CDR3 is 15 amino acids long. The CDR3 region is CASSEVGGGKETQYF. The CDR3 coding sequence is TGTGCCAGCAGTGAAGTCGGGGGTGGCAAGGAGACCCAGTACTTC.

This rearrangement joins TRBV6-6 to TRBJ2-2; D ambiguous. V lost 1 base and J lost 7, with 4 bases in between. The CDR3 contains 12 residues. Germline assignment: CDR1 MNHNY and CDR2 SVGAGI (reference sequence). Here the CDR3 reads CASSYLFGELFF. In nucleotides, the CDR3 is TGTGCCAGCAGTTACTTGTTCGGGGAGCTGTTTTTT.

This clone was counted many times. The chain couples TRBV6-6 to TRBJ1-3, with D unresolved. This CDR3 has 13 residues. The ends were cut back, 2 bases at V and 4 bases at J, with 6 bases in the middle. Looked up from germline, CDR1 is MNHNY and CDR2 is SVGAGI (reference sequence). In nucleotides, the CDR3 is TGTGCCAGCAGTTACAACGACGGAAACACCATATATTTT. Protein sequence: CASSYNDGNTIYF.

The V call is TRBV9, the J call TRBJ2-7; D is perhaps TRBD2 (6 bases). CDR1 is SGDLS and CDR2 is YYNGEE in the germline V gene. Trimming left V 3 bases short and J 6 bases short, with 13 bases between. The CDR3 sequence is 13 residues long. This CDR3 is CASSALRGSEQYF. In DNA form, the CDR3 reads TGTGCCAGCAGCGCCCTCCGGGGGTCCGAGCAGTACTTC.

J is TRBJ2-3 and V is TRBV19; 7 bases are shared with TRBD2. With V trimmed by 3 bases and J by 0 bases, 9 bases remained unmatched. Germline V gene lookup returns CDR1 LNHDA and CDR2 SQIVND (reference sequence). This CDR3 comprises 17 residues. The CDR3 coding sequence is TGTGCCAGTAGTATTCGACTAGCTCTCGGTAGCACAGATACGCAGTATTTT. Amino acids: CASSIRLALGSTDTQYF. Based on the CDR3 plus reference TRBV19 and TRBJ2-3, the full variable domain is DGGITQSPKYLFRKEGQNVTLSCEQNLNHDAMYWYRQDPGQGLRLIYYSQIVNDFQKGDIAEGYSVSREKKESFPLTVTSAQKNPTAFYLCASSIRLALGSTDTQYFGPGTRLTVL.

The J gene is TRBJ1-2, the V gene TRBV6-2 or TRBV6-3; D unresolved. Germline V lookup: CDR1 MNHEY, CDR2 SVGEGT. The ends were cut back, 4 bases at V and 10 bases at J, with 16 bases in the middle. The CDR3 consists of 13 residues. CDR3 DNA sequence: TGTGCCAGCAGTTGGACGGGGTATGTCGACTACACCTTC. The encoded protein is CASSWTGYVDYTF.